Shown below are 9 T cell receptor beta chains from a single sample sequenced in a study of human T cells and chemical hapten exposure. Time point defined: healthy volunteer bleed at 2 weeks. Blood, whole and unfractionated, served as the source for total RNA extraction. Each CDR3 protein is one row after TCRdb ran MiXCR on the RACE reads. The sample has about 130,000 distinct CDR3 sequences, more than 7.5% seen once. Sequences were obtained from whole blood. The receptors stem from a male donor in good health. Some clones in this sample may be carry-over from other donors' samples.

This clonotype has just a few counts. This chain connects TRBV3-1 to TRBJ2-3; possibly TRBD2 for D (5 bases). This CDR3 spans 15 amino acids. Deletions cut 4 bases from V and 2 bases from J, with 13 bases between. The germline V gene has CDR1 LGHDT and CDR2 YNNKEL (reference sequence). The CDR3 DNA sequence: TGTGCCAGCAGCCCCACGGCCGGGGACACAGATACGCAGTATTTT. Its protein is CASSPTAGDTDTQYF.

About this clonotype itself: This may come from a read error, since a much larger clone is one base off. The chain recombines TRBV18 with TRBJ2-6; 7 positions match TRBD1. Germline V CDR1 and CDR2: KGHSH, LQKENI. The CDR3 sequence is 19 residues long. Here the CDR3 reads CVSSPYGTDLSSGANVLTF. Written as DNA, the CDR3 is TGTGTCAGCTCACCATACGGGACAGACCTGAGCTCTGGGGCCAACGTCCTGACTTTC.

This clonotype was picked up many times. This chain connects TRBV6-4 to TRBJ1-5; D gene unclear. CDR3 length: 13 amino acids. CDR1 and CDR2 (germline): MRHNA, SNTAGT. Trimming removed 5 bases at V and 4 bases at J, with 9 bases between. The CDR3 protein is CASSPADNQPQHF. In nucleotides, the CDR3 is TGTGCCAGCAGTCCGGCGGATAATCAGCCCCAGCATTTT.

This clonotype has only a few counts. V usage is TRBV12-3 or TRBV12-4 and J usage is TRBJ1-2, with no clear D. The germline V and J ends were trimmed by 1 base and 8 bases, with 8 bases remaining between them. The CDR3 totals 12 residues. CDR3 in amino acids: CASSLVGKGYTF. DNA for the CDR3: TGTGCCAGCAGTTTAGTAGGGAAGGGCTACACCTTC.

This clonotype was detected only a few times. The chain carries TRBV7-9 and TRBJ2-7; 7 bases are shared with TRBD1. Germline V CDR1 and CDR2: SEHNR, FQNEAQ (reference sequence). The CDR3 has 14 residues. J lost 2 bases, V lost 5 bases, and 6 bases had no gene match. This CDR3 reads CASSLPGQTYEQYF. The CDR3 region has the DNA TGTGCCAGCAGCCTGCCGGGACAGACCTACGAGCAGTACTTC. Full variable domain (outside the CDR3, taken from reference TRBV7-9 and TRBJ2-7): DTGVSQNPRHKITKRGQNVTFRCDPISEHNRLYWYRQTLGQGPEFLTYFQNEAQLEKSRLLSDRFSAERPKGSFSTLEIQRTEQGDSAMYLCASSLPGQTYEQYFGPGTRLTVT.

CDR3 residues: CSVEDLSPGTSPPMQYF. For the CDR3, the DNA is TGCAGCGTTGAAGACCTGTCACCCGGGACTAGCCCTCCGATGCAGTATTTT. The gene calls are TRBV29-1 and TRBJ2-3; 9 nucleotides agree with TRBD2. The V gene's germline CDR1 is SQVTM and CDR2 ANQGSEA. The CDR3 consists of 17 residues. Trimming at V came to 0 bases and at J to 11 bases, leaving 18 bases not matched to a gene.

There are a few counts of this clonotype. The chain employs TRBV6-5 and TRBJ1-4, with a tentative D call TRBD1 (5 bases). The germline V and J ends were trimmed by 7 bases and 8 bases, with 20 bases remaining between them. CDR3 length: 15 residues. CDR1 and CDR2 from the germline V gene are MNHEY and SVGAGI. This CDR3 reads CASTLWAGLDEKLFF. Here the CDR3 DNA reads TGTGCCAGCACCCTATGGGCGGGACTGGACGAAAAACTGTTTTTT.

This clonotype turned up a few times. The chain uses TRBV6-2 or TRBV6-3 and TRBJ2-7, with a possible D match to TRBD2 (6 bases). Germline V gives CDR1 MNHEY, CDR2 SVGEGT. The CDR3 is made up of 17 amino acids. Trimming shortened V by 5 bases and J by 5 bases, and 25 bases separated the two germline ends. This chain's CDR3 is CASSTHPGTPKAHEQYF. CDR3 DNA: TGTGCCAGCAGTACCCACCCTGGGACTCCAAAGGCCCACGAGCAGTACTTC.

A few counts support this clonotype. The chain employs TRBV27 and TRBJ1-5; tentative D call: TRBD1 (6 bases). V lost 6 bases, J lost 0 bases, and 12 bases lay in between. The CDR3 runs to 15 residues. Germline lookup yields CDR1 MNHEY and CDR2 SMNVEV (reference sequence). DNA for the CDR3: TGTGCCAGCAGCGTGGGGGGCGATAGCAATCAGCCCCAGCATTTT. This encodes CASSVGGDSNQPQHF.